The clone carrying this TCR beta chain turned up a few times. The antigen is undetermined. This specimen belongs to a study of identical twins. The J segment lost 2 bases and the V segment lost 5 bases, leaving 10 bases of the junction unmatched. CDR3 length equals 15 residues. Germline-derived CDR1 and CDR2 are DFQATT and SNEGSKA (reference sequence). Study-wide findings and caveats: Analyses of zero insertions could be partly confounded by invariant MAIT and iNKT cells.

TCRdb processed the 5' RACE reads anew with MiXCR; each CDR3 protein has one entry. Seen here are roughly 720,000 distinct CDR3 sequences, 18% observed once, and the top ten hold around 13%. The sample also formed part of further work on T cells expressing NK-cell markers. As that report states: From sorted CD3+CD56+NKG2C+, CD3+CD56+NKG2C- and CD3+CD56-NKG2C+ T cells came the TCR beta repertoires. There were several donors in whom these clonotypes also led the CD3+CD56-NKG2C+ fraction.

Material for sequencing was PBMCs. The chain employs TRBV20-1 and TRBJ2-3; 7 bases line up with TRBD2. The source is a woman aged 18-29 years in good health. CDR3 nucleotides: TGCAGTGCTCAGGGCCTAGCGGCTCCCACAGATACGCAGTATTTT. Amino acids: CSAQGLAAPTDTQYF.